One and the same sample provided the 10 T cell receptor beta chains below, sequenced in a study of blood T cell repertoires in COVID-19. Data came from immunoSEQ multiplex PCR; TCRdb stores just in-frame clones and leaves some out. This sample has fewer than 250,000 clones, with around 80% found just once. The sample was peripheral blood. These TCRs come from a woman between 45 and 65 years old with acute or convalescent COVID-19.

The rearrangement joins TRBV12-3 or TRBV12-4 to TRBJ2-7; unclear D gene. Between the trimmed V and J ends, which lost 7 bases and 7 bases, there was a span of 17 bases. The CDR3 loop spans 13 amino acids. CDR3: CASTPLPGGEQYF. In nucleotides, the CDR3 is TGTGCCAGCACCCCCCTCCCGGGTGGAGAGCAGTACTTC.

The CDR3 nucleotides read TGTGCCAGCAGCTTAAGCGGCGGCTCGGCAGATACGCAGTATTTT. Translating gives CASSLSGGSADTQYF. V usage is TRBV7-3 and J usage is TRBJ2-3; no clear D gene. This CDR3 has 15 amino acids. Between the trimmed V and J ends, which lost 1 base and 4 bases, there was a span of 12 bases. Looked up from germline, CDR1 is SGHTA and CDR2 is FQGTGA.

The chain employs TRBV6-2 or TRBV6-3 and TRBJ2-5; 10 bases match TRBD2. This CDR3 is built from 16 residues. The junction had 8 bases not matched to a gene; V was cut back by 2 bases and J by 5 bases. Germline values: CDR1 MNHEY, CDR2 SVGEGT. This CDR3 is CASSYGLAGAFETQYF. CDR3 nucleotide sequence: TGTGCCAGCAGTTACGGTCTAGCGGGAGCGTTTGAGACCCAGTACTTC.

V is TRBV5-1 and J is TRBJ2-3; TRBD1 might be the D (5 bases). Germline V gene sequence: CDR1 SGHRS, CDR2 YFSETQ. The CDR3 loop spans 17 amino acids. The V end lost 1 base, the J end lost 5 bases, and 20 bases lay between the germline ends. CDR3 bases: TGCGCCAGCAGCTTGTATGGCGGAAATATTCAGGGAGATACGCAGTATTTT. Its protein product is CASSLYGGNIQGDTQYF.

In DNA form, the CDR3 reads TGTGCCAGCAGCTTGCACGGGTCCCGAGGGCTGGGCGAGCAGTACTTC. Translated, it gives CASSLHGSRGLGEQYF. V usage is TRBV5-6 and J usage is TRBJ2-7, with D perhaps matching TRBD2 (5 bases). V gave up 1 base and J gave up 6 bases, with 20 bases separating them. Per germline, CDR1 SGHDT and CDR2 YYEEEE. The CDR3 is 16 residues long. The whole variable domain, remainder taken from reference TRBV5-6 and TRBJ2-7, is DAGVTQSPTHLIKTRGQQVTLRCSPKSGHDTVSWYQQALGQGPQFIFQYYEEEERQRGNFPDRFSGHQFPNYSSELNVNALLLGDSALYLCASSLHGSRGLGEQYFGPGTRLTVT.

To note about this clone: Other nucleotide sequences in the sample specify the same CDR3. The chain joins TRBV5-1 to TRBJ2-1; D not certain. Trimming left V 3 bases short and J 2 bases short, with 3 bases between. Germline loops: CDR1 SGHRS, CDR2 YFSETQ. This CDR3 has 12 amino acids. The CDR3 sequence: CASSSAYNEQFF. The CDR3 nucleotides are TGCGCCAGCAGCTCCGCCTACAATGAGCAGTTCTTC.

The chain uses TRBV3-1 (or the pseudogene TRBV3-2) and TRBJ2-5, with TRBD1 identical over 9 bases. V lost 2 bases and J lost 1; bases outside the gene matches: 5. Germline CDR1 is LGHDT and CDR2 is YNNKEL (reference sequence). This CDR3 spans 16 amino acids. Written as DNA, the CDR3 is TGTGCCAGCAGCCAATGGCCGGGACAGGGCCAAGAGACCCAGTACTTC. It yields the protein CASSQWPGQGQETQYF.

V usage is TRBV28 and J usage is TRBJ1-2; TRBD1 matches 8 bases. The CDR3 runs to 15 residues. Looked up from germline, CDR1 is MDHEN and CDR2 is SYDVKM. With V trimmed by 4 bases and J by 3 bases, 7 bases remained unmatched. CDR3 DNA: TGTGCCAGCAGTTCCTCGGGACAGGCCTACTATGGCTACACCTTC. Translating it yields CASSSSGQAYYGYTF.

The chain carries TRBV5-1 and TRBJ2-5; tentatively, D is TRBD1 (6 bases). Looked up from germline, CDR1 is SGHRS and CDR2 is YFSETQ. V lost 5 bases, J lost 1 base, and 9 bases lay in between. The CDR3 has 13 amino acids. This CDR3 reads CASSLRGQETQYF. The CDR3 DNA sequence: TGCGCCAGCAGTCTCAGGGGCCAAGAGACCCAGTACTTC.

The CDR3 nucleotides read TGTGCCAGCAGCGTAGTTCCTCTAGCGGAGACACTCACAGATACGCAGTATTTT. It specifies CASSVVPLAETLTDTQYF. This rearrangement joins TRBV9 to TRBJ2-3; 7 positions match TRBD2. The length of the CDR3 is 18 residues. V lost 0 bases to trimming and J lost 2 bases; unmatched junction nucleotides: 12. Germline V gene data show CDR1 as SGDLS and CDR2 as YYNGEE.